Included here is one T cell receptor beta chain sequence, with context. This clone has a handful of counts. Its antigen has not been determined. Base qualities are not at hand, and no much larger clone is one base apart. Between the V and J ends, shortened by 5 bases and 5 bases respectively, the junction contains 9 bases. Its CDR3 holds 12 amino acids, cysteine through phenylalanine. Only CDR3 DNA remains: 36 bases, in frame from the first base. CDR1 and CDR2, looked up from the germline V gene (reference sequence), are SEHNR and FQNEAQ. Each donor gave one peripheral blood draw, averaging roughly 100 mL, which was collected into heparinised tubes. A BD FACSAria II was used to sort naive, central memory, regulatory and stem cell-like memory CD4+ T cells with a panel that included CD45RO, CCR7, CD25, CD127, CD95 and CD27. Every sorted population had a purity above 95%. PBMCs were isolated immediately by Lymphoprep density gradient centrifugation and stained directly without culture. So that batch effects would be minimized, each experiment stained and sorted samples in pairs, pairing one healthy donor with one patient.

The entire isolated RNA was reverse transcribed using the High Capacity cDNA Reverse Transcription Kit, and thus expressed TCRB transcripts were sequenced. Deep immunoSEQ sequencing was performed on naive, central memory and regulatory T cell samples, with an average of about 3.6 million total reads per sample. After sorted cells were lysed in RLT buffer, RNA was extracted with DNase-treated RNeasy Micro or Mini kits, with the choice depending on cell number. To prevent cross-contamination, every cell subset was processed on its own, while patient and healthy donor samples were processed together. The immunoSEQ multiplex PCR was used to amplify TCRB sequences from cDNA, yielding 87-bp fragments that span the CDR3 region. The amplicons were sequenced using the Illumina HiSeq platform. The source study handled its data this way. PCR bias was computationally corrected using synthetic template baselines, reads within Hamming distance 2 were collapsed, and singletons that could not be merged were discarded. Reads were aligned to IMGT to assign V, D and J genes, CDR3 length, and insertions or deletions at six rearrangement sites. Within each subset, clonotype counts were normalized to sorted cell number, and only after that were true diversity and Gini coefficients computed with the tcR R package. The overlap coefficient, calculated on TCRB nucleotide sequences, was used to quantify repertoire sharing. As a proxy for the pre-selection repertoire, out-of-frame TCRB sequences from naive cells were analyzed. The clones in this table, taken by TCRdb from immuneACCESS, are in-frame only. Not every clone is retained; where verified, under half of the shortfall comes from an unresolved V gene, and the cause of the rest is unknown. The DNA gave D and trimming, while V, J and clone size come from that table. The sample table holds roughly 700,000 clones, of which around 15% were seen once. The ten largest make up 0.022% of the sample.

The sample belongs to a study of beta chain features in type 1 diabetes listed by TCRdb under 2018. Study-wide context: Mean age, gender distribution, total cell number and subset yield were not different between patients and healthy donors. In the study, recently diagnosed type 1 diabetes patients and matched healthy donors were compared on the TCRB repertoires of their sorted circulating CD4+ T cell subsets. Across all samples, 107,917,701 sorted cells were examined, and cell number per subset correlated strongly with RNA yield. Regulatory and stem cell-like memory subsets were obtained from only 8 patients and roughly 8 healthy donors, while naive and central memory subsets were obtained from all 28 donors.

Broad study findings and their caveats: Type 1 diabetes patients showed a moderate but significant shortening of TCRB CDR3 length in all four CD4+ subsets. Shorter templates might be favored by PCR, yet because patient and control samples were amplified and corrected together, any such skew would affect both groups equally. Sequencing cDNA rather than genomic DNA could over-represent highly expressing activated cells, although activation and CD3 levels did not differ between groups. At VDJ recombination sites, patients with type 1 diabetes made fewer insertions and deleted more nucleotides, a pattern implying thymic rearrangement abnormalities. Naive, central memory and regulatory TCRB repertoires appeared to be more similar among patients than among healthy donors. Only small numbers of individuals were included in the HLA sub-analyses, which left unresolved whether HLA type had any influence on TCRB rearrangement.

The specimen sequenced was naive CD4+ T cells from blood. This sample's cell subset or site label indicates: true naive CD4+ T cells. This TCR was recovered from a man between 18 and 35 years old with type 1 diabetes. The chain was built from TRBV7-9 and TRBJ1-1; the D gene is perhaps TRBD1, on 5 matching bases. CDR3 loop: CASSREGTEAFF. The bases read TGTGCCAGCAGCCGAGAGGGGACTGAAGCTTTCTTT.